This TCR beta chain is from a study of blood T cells in healthy people across ages. The CDR3 runs 15 residues. Deletions cut 3 bases from V and 4 bases from J, with 16 bases between. The V gene's germline CDR1 is SGHRS and CDR2 YFSETQ. With a J-beta primer mix and a sample-barcoded 5' primer, a second PCR ran roughly 6 to 12 cycles. MiXCR, applied by TCRdb to the 5' RACE reads, yields one record per CDR3 protein. This sample has about 680,000 distinct CDR3 sequences, with around 48% found just once. In its sample, this clonotype was seen a few times. Specimen: blood. This chain joins TRBV5-1 and TRBJ2-5; D not resolved. The sequence was collected from a woman aged 55-69 years in good health. CDR3 DNA: TGCGCCAGCAGCTCGCTCGATTCTACTATAGAGACCCAGTACTTC. Encoded protein: CASSSLDSTIETQYF.